This T cell receptor beta chain was captured in a study of PD-L1 blockade in urothelial cancer. Germline CDR1 reads SQVTM; CDR2 reads ANQGSEA. Trimming cost V 6 bases and J 5 bases; bases outside gene matches: 4. The CDR3 runs to 12 residues. To note about this clone: The same CDR3 arises from other DNA sequences in this sample as well.

Documented time point: peripheral blood 6 weeks after treatment start. Sequenced by immunoSEQ multiplex PCR; TCRdb stores in-frame clones only, minus some. Here the sample spans around 110,000 clones, roughly 90% being singletons. The chain combines TRBV29-1 with TRBJ1-5, with 7 bases aligning to TRBD1. The sample was PBMCs, taken around atezolizumab (anti-PD-L1) treatment. This clonotype was sampled from a man aged 55-75 years with urothelial cancer. The CDR3 region is CSVRQGDQPQHF. The CDR3 DNA is TGCAGCGTGCGTCAGGGGGATCAGCCCCAGCATTTT.